The clone carrying this T cell receptor (beta chain) showed up many times. This sample is part of a study of regulatory T cells in long-lasting Graves disease. Stated time point: newly diagnosed GD, antithyroid drugs for less than 3 months. The TCR library was made from RNA extracted from PBMCs. According to the study, TCR beta libraries were built with iRepertoire HTBI primers and CDR3-region Arm-PCR. MiXCR, applied by TCRdb to the multiplex PCR reads, yields one record per CDR3 protein. The data show roughly 350,000 distinct CDR3 sequences, 16% seen once. The CDR3 loop spans 13 amino acids. In germline, CDR1 is SNHLY, CDR2 FYNNEI. Trimming took 6 bases from V and 6 from J, leaving 13 bases between them. In addition, the sample was reused for a study of T cells in Graves' hyperthyroidism and ophthalmopathy.

The sample consisted of peripheral blood mononuclear cells (PBMCs), taken at new diagnosis, from a patient treated with antithyroid drugs. This chain joins TRBV2 and TRBJ2-3, with a tentative D call TRBD1 (5 bases). The TCR comes from a man aged 35-49 years with Graves disease. The CDR3 nucleotides are TGTGCCAGCAGCCAACGGCAGGGTGATACGCAGTATTTT. Translation gives CASSQRQGDTQYF.